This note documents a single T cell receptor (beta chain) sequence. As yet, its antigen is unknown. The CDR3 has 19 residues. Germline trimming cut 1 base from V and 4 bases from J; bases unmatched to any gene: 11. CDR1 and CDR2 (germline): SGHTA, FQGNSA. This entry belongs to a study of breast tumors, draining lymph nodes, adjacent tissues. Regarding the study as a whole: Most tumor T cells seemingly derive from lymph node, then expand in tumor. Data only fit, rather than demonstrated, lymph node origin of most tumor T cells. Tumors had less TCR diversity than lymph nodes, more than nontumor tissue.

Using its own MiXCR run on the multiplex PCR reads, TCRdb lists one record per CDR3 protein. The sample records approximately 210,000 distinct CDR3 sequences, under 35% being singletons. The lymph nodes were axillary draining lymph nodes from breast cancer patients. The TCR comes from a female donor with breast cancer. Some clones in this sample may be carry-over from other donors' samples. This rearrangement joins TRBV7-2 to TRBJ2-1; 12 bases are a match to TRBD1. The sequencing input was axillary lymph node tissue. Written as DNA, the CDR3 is TGTGCCAGCAGCTTAGTAGGGGGAGGGACAGGGGGCGGGTACAATGAGCAGTTCTTC. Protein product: CASSLVGGGTGGGYNEQFF.